The rows below give T cell receptor beta chains drawn from one sample of a study of Ad26.COV2.S vaccination and SARS-CoV-2 variants. This table comes from immunoSEQ multiplex PCR, and its TCRdb copy is limited to in-frame clones, with some not included. This repertoire shows about 350,000 clones, more than 85% found once; its top ten account for 5%. Sample: peripheral blood, taken in a trial of Ad26.COV2.S vaccine versus placebo. The receptors were gathered from a person aged 18-60 years who received the Ad26.COV2.S COVID-19 vaccine or a placebo. Each CDR3 is given with its conserved first and last residue. Part of the rows lack a size; the others show once, few, many or a class for expanded clones.

cdr3_length: 12
v_call: TRBV30
clone_size: many
j_call: TRBJ1-2
cdr3_aa: CAWSVRGDGYTF

cdr3_length: 13
v_call: TRBV5-1
clone_size: .
j_call: TRBJ1-1
cdr3_aa: CASRTGEDTEAFF

cdr3_length: 12
v_call: TRBV29-1
clone_size: .
j_call: TRBJ1-1
cdr3_aa: CSVTGVGTEAFF

cdr3_length: 15
v_call: TRBV5-4
clone_size: .
j_call: TRBJ1-2
cdr3_aa: CASSLEEGFGYGYTF

cdr3_length: 16
v_call: TRBV7-2
clone_size: .
j_call: TRBJ2-1
cdr3_aa: CASSFTSGGAINEQFF

cdr3_length: 14
v_call: TRBV7-3
clone_size: .
j_call: TRBJ1-1
cdr3_aa: CASSLNGGHTEAFF

cdr3_length: 15
v_call: TRBV27
clone_size: once
j_call: TRBJ2-7
cdr3_aa: CASSVSRGEQYEQYF

cdr3_length: 14
v_call: TRBV2
clone_size: .
j_call: TRBJ2-5
cdr3_aa: CASTTAGGWETQYF

cdr3_length: 13
v_call: TRBV19
clone_size: .
j_call: TRBJ1-2
cdr3_aa: CASSLRRQNGYTF

cdr3_length: 18
v_call: TRBV28
clone_size: .
j_call: TRBJ2-4
cdr3_aa: CASSLVGDRGLAKNIQYF

cdr3_length: 16
v_call: TRBV5-5
clone_size: .
j_call: TRBJ2-3
cdr3_aa: CASSLGRTRMSDTQYF

cdr3_length: 16
v_call: TRBV4-2
clone_size: .
j_call: TRBJ1-2
cdr3_aa: CASSQGIRAQNYGYTF

cdr3_length: 14
v_call: TRBV30
clone_size: once
j_call: TRBJ2-7
cdr3_aa: CAWSSPGYSYEQYF

cdr3_length: 16
v_call: TRBV7-8
clone_size: .
j_call: TRBJ1-4
cdr3_aa: CASSFKRTGANEKLFF

cdr3_length: 14
v_call: TRBV29-1
clone_size: .
j_call: TRBJ1-3
cdr3_aa: CSVGETFSGNTIYF

cdr3_length: 15
v_call: TRBV6-6
clone_size: .
j_call: TRBJ2-1
cdr3_aa: CASSPTGGGHNEQFF

cdr3_length: 15
v_call: TRBV2
clone_size: .
j_call: TRBJ1-1
cdr3_aa: CASTDFGTFNTEAFF

cdr3_length: 16
v_call: TRBV6-2/TRBV6-3
clone_size: .
j_call: TRBJ2-2
cdr3_aa: CASSNTFDWSTGELFF

cdr3_length: 15
v_call: TRBV10-3
clone_size: .
j_call: TRBJ1-1
cdr3_aa: CAITELPGRNTEAFF

cdr3_length: 14
v_call: TRBV6-1
clone_size: .
j_call: TRBJ1-2
cdr3_aa: CASSELAWDYGYTF

cdr3_length: 17
v_call: TRBV4-2
clone_size: .
j_call: TRBJ1-2
cdr3_aa: CASSQVILLAMRHGYTF

cdr3_length: 15
v_call: TRBV7-9
clone_size: .
j_call: TRBJ2-1
cdr3_aa: CASSPGQGRKGEQFF

cdr3_length: 16
v_call: TRBV5-6
clone_size: .
j_call: TRBJ2-3
cdr3_aa: CASSLVGSASTDTQYF

cdr3_length: 15
v_call: TRBV7-6
clone_size: .
j_call: TRBJ2-1
cdr3_aa: CASSLGSGFYNEQFF

cdr3_length: 13
v_call: TRBV5-1
clone_size: .
j_call: TRBJ1-1
cdr3_aa: CASRQGHNTEAFF

cdr3_length: 12
v_call: TRBV12-3/TRBV12-4
clone_size: .
j_call: TRBJ1-5
cdr3_aa: CASSLARHPQHF

cdr3_length: 16
v_call: TRBV15
clone_size: .
j_call: TRBJ1-4
cdr3_aa: CATSRDMTATNEKLFF

cdr3_length: 13
v_call: TRBV11-2
clone_size: .
j_call: TRBJ2-1
cdr3_aa: CASSFYRDREQFF

cdr3_length: 15
v_call: TRBV5-4
clone_size: .
j_call: TRBJ2-2
cdr3_aa: CASSFGGQNTGELFF

cdr3_length: 13
v_call: TRBV27
clone_size: .
j_call: TRBJ2-5
cdr3_aa: CASSSGAQETQYF

cdr3_length: 13
v_call: TRBV6-5
clone_size: .
j_call: TRBJ2-7
cdr3_aa: CASSRTGSGEQYF

cdr3_length: 15
v_call: TRBV5-6
clone_size: .
j_call: TRBJ1-5
cdr3_aa: CASSLGTGSYQPQHF

cdr3_length: 13
v_call: TRBV5-6
clone_size: .
j_call: TRBJ1-1
cdr3_aa: CASSMGTATEAFF

cdr3_length: 15
v_call: TRBV4-3
clone_size: .
j_call: TRBJ2-2
cdr3_aa: CASSQETGGAGELFF

cdr3_length: 14
v_call: TRBV7-9
clone_size: .
j_call: TRBJ2-6
cdr3_aa: CASSFYSGANVLTF

cdr3_length: 14
v_call: TRBV9
clone_size: .
j_call: TRBJ2-7
cdr3_aa: CASGPTSGGYEQYF

cdr3_length: 14
v_call: TRBV19
clone_size: .
j_call: TRBJ1-1
cdr3_aa: CASRTDRLGTEAFF

cdr3_length: 12
v_call: TRBV2
clone_size: .
j_call: TRBJ1-2
cdr3_aa: CASSEEYFGYTF

cdr3_length: 16
v_call: TRBV18
clone_size: .
j_call: TRBJ2-7
cdr3_aa: CASSTLASGFSYEQYF

cdr3_length: 14
v_call: TRBV19
clone_size: .
j_call: TRBJ1-1
cdr3_aa: CASSLARLNTEAFF

cdr3_length: 14
v_call: TRBV6-5
clone_size: few
j_call: TRBJ1-6
cdr3_aa: CASSYGAGNSPLHF

cdr3_length: 15
v_call: TRBV9
clone_size: .
j_call: TRBJ2-2
cdr3_aa: CASSVGGGDTGELFF